Below are 16 T cell receptor beta chains sequenced from a single sample in a study of T cells after yellow fever vaccination. Each CDR3 protein gets one entry after TCRdb re-called the 5' RACE reads with MiXCR. The sample records roughly 250,000 distinct CDR3 sequences, over 10% being singletons. The sample here was CD4+ T cells sorted from PBMCs, taken 45 days after the yellow fever booster vaccination. The receptors here all came from a man aged 25-45 years who received the YFV17D yellow fever vaccine.

This clonotype has ten or more counts. DNA of the CDR3: TGCAGTGCTTCCAGGAGCAGGGATACGCAGTATTTT. Translated: CSASRSRDTQYF. The chain joins TRBV20-1 to TRBJ2-3; no definite D call. Germline loops: CDR1 DFQATT, CDR2 SNEGSKA (reference sequence). V lost 5 bases and J 6 bases, leaving 12 bases between the germline ends. This CDR3 is built from 12 residues.

This clonotype was counted only a few times. The chain is built from TRBV3-1 and TRBJ2-7, with D perhaps assigned TRBD1 or TRBD2 (5 bases each). The CDR3 is 14 amino acids. The germline V gene encodes CDR1 LGHDT and CDR2 YNNKEL (reference sequence). Trimming took 6 bases from V and 7 from J, leaving 19 bases between them. The CDR3 DNA sequence: TGTGCCAGCAGATCTACCCCGAATTGGGGGGAGCAGTACTTC. It translates to CASRSTPNWGEQYF.

This clonotype has a count of ten or more. The chain carries TRBV18 and TRBJ2-7; TRBD2 aligns across 11 bases. Germline V lookup: CDR1 KGHSH, CDR2 LQKENI. The CDR3 has 16 amino acids. J was trimmed by 0 bases and V by 3 bases; bases with no gene match: 4. The DNA of the CDR3 is TGTGCCAGCTCACCGTTAACTAGCGGGAGCTCCTACGAGCAGTACTTC. This gives the protein CASSPLTSGSSYEQYF.

This clonotype was seen a few times. This chain joins TRBV15 and TRBJ1-3; D perhaps matches TRBD1 (5 bases). V dropped 1 base and J dropped 8 bases, with 12 bases sitting between them. Per germline, CDR1 LNHNV and CDR2 YYDKDF (reference sequence). The CDR3 loop spans 14 amino acids. The CDR3 reads CATSRGQGVDTIYF. The CDR3 nucleotides are TGTGCCACCAGCAGAGGCCAGGGAGTGGACACCATATATTTT.

The sample holds a few counts of this clonotype. The rearrangement uses TRBV3-1 and TRBJ2-7; 9 nucleotides line up with TRBD1. V dropped 2 bases and J dropped 6; count of bases not matched to a gene: 14. The CDR3 loop spans 17 amino acids. Germline values: CDR1 LGHDT, CDR2 YNNKEL (reference sequence). The CDR3 sequence is CASSQYLGQGIDFEQYF. CDR3 nucleotide sequence: TGTGCCAGCAGCCAATACCTGGGACAGGGTATAGACTTCGAGCAGTACTTC.

This rearrangement joins TRBV7-2 to TRBJ1-1; a possible D gene is TRBD1 (5 bases). V lost 0 bases, J lost 5 bases, and 13 bases lay in between. CDR1 is SGHTA, CDR2 FQGNSA, per germline. The CDR3 has 15 residues. CDR3 sequence (DNA): TGTGCCAGCAGCTTAGCTGTCAGGGTCGAGACTGAAGCTTTCTTT. Residues: CASSLAVRVETEAFF.

This clonotype turned up a few times. CDR3 amino acids: CASSWDTSGANVLTF. DNA of the CDR3: TGTGCCAGCAGCTGGGACACCTCTGGGGCCAACGTCCTGACTTTC. The chain links TRBV5-6 to TRBJ2-6, with D maybe TRBD1 (6 bases). Germline loops: CDR1 SGHDT, CDR2 YYEEEE. CDR3 size: 15 residues. The V end was cut by 3 bases, the J end by 0 bases, with 7 bases between.

This chain joins TRBV5-1 and TRBJ2-5; 8 bases align to TRBD2. Trimming removed 7 bases from V and 0 bases from J; junction bases left unmatched: 8. Looked up from germline, CDR1 is SGHRS and CDR2 is YFSETQ. This CDR3 contains 15 residues. The CDR3 DNA is TGCGCCAGCGCCCTTACTAGCGGATACCAAGAGACCCAGTACTTC. Translation gives CASALTSGYQETQYF.

This clonotype was detected a few times. V and J are TRBV3-1 and TRBJ2-7; D not certain. V lost 3 bases, J lost 6 bases, and 9 bases lay in between. Per germline, CDR1 LGHDT and CDR2 YNNKEL (reference sequence). The CDR3 runs 12 residues. In DNA form, the CDR3 reads TGTGCCAGCAGCCACCGAAGTGGCGAGCAGTACTTC. Protein product: CASSHRSGEQYF.

This clonotype was seen more than once but under ten times. CDR3 nucleotides: TGCAGCGTTGGGGGAATAGAGACTAGCGGGACCTACAATGAGCAGTTCTTC. Translated: CSVGGIETSGTYNEQFF. The V call is TRBV29-1, the J call TRBJ2-1; TRBD2 aligns across 11 bases. The ends lost 4 bases at V and 2 bases at J; junction bases unmatched: 10. Germline V gene data show CDR1 as SQVTM and CDR2 as ANQGSEA. This CDR3 has 17 residues.

This clonotype was seen a few times. The chain recombines TRBV7-9 with TRBJ2-1; D is ambiguous. Germline V CDR1 and CDR2: SEHNR, FQNEAQ (reference sequence). Trimming stripped 6 bases from V and 2 bases from J, with 17 bases between. The CDR3 runs to 16 residues. DNA for the CDR3: TGTGCCAGCAGGTGGGGTTTAGGGCAGGCCTACAATGAGCAGTTCTTC. It is translated as CASRWGLGQAYNEQFF.

The rearrangement uses TRBV20-1 and TRBJ2-5; D not resolved. Germline V gene lookup returns CDR1 DFQATT and CDR2 SNEGSKA (reference sequence). V was pared by 3 bases and J by 0 bases, with 8 bases between. The CDR3 consists of 13 residues. Written as DNA, the CDR3 is TGCAGTGCTAGGAAGACTGACCAAGAGACCCAGTACTTC. The encoded protein is CSARKTDQETQYF.

This clonotype was counted only a few times. This chain uses TRBV6-5 with TRBJ1-6, with TRBD1 matching over 8 bases. This CDR3 has 17 amino acids. Germline V CDR1 and CDR2: MNHEY, SVGAGI. V lost 5 bases to trimming and J lost 4 bases; unmatched junction nucleotides: 10. CDR3 region: CASSVLRDRIYNSPLHF. The CDR3, as DNA: TGTGCCAGCAGTGTACTCCGGGACAGGATTTATAATTCACCCCTCCACTTT.

This sequence joins TRBV4-3 and TRBJ2-3; 7 bases map to TRBD2. This CDR3 comprises 17 residues. The germline V gene encodes CDR1 LGHNA and CDR2 YSLEER. V shed 3 bases, J shed 5 bases, and the junction held 14 bases outside the gene matches. The CDR3 nucleotides read TGCGCCAGCAGCCAGGCAGTGACGGGAGGATTGGGAGATACGCAGTATTTT. It codes for CASSQAVTGGLGDTQYF.

The rearrangement uses TRBV12-3 or TRBV12-4 and TRBJ1-1, with D perhaps TRBD1 (6 bases). The CDR3 covers 14 residues. V shed 6 bases and J shed 0 bases, with 11 bases lying between them. This CDR3 reads CASRKDRLNTEAFF. CDR3 in DNA: TGTGCCAGCAGGAAAGACAGGCTGAACACTGAAGCTTTCTTT.

V and J are TRBV5-1 and TRBJ2-3; D tentatively reads TRBD1 or TRBD2 (7 bases each). Trimming cost V 0 bases and J 4 bases, with 12 bases left between them. Per the germline V gene, CDR1 is SGHRS and CDR2 is YFSETQ. The CDR3 consists of 15 residues. The CDR3 loop is CASSLDQGGPDTQYF. CDR3 nucleotides: TGCGCCAGCAGCTTGGATCAGGGGGGGCCAGATACGCAGTATTTT.